The clone carrying this T cell receptor beta chain was recorded at least ten times. Its cognate antigen is unknown. Germline V gene sequence: CDR1 MDHEN, CDR2 SYDVKM. The CDR3 contains 13 residues. The ends were cut back, 5 bases at V and 3 bases at J, with 11 bases in the middle. Template material for amplifying TCR beta CDR3 regions consisted of RNA transcripts. During a first-round RT-PCR of the TCR CDR3, the HTBI primer set was used. TCRdb analysed the multiplex PCR reads with MiXCR anew, one entry per CDR3 protein. The table lists 700,000 or so distinct CDR3 sequences, about 15% of them singletons. This sample is part of a study of T cells in Graves' hyperthyroidism and ophthalmopathy. Overall study findings and caveats: Blood also contained most expanded thyroid clonotypes above 0.001.

Thyroid ultrasound and orbital computed tomography, with clinical symptoms and serum thyroxine and TRAb, informed diagnoses. This chain joins TRBV28 and TRBJ2-7; D possibly corresponds to TRBD1 (5 bases). The TCR was taken from a man between 18 and 35 years old with Graves' hyperthyroidism. The sequencing input was blood. CDR3 coding DNA: TGTGCCAGCAGTACTGGGGCGCTCTACGAGCAGTACTTC. Protein: CASSTGALYEQYF.